These T cell receptor beta chains were read from a single sample in a study of T-cell reconstitution after alpha-beta-depleted transplantation in children. One entry per CDR3 protein results from TCRdb running MiXCR on the PCR reads. The sample holds some 520,000 distinct CDR3 sequences, around a third seen once. The material sequenced was PBMCs from the stem cell graft donor, taken from the stem cell graft. All receptors come from a human donor who donated a stem cell graft to a child with aplastic anemia. Both conserved end residues are part of each CDR3. The order of the fields is D gene, clone size, J gene, V gene, CDR3 length, CDR3 protein, CDR3 DNA. A D gene is named only where the DNA matches it firmly. Rows may omit the clone size; those that give it use once, few, many or a size class.

d_gene: TRBD2; abundance: -; j_gene: TRBJ2-7; v_gene: TRBV9; len: 16; CDR3aa: CASSVGLAGNSYEQYF; CDR3nt: TGTGCCAGCAGCGTAGGACTAGCGGGAAATTCGTACGAGCAGTACTTC
d_gene: -; abundance: -; j_gene: TRBJ2-1; v_gene: TRBV12-3/TRBV12-4; len: 16; CDR3aa: CASSPRLGGSYNEQFF; CDR3nt: TGTGCCAGCAGTCCCCGTTTAGGGGGATCTTACAATGAGCAGTTCTTC
d_gene: -; abundance: -; j_gene: TRBJ2-2; v_gene: TRBV7-3; len: 14; CDR3aa: CASSLQKNTGELFF; CDR3nt: TGTGCCAGCAGCTTACAAAAGAACACCGGGGAGCTGTTTTTT
d_gene: -; abundance: -; j_gene: TRBJ2-3; v_gene: TRBV18; len: 14; CDR3aa: CASSTAVNTDTQYF; CDR3nt: TGTGCCAGCTCAACTGCGGTTAACACAGATACGCAGTATTTT
d_gene: TRBD2; abundance: -; j_gene: TRBJ2-1; v_gene: TRBV20-1; len: 14; CDR3aa: CSASVLAGVYEQFF; CDR3nt: TGCAGTGCTAGTGTACTAGCGGGAGTGTATGAGCAGTTCTTC
d_gene: -; abundance: -; j_gene: TRBJ1-2; v_gene: TRBV5-8; len: 15; CDR3aa: CASSFRDRYSYGYTF; CDR3nt: TGTGCCAGCAGCTTCCGAGACAGATATTCCTATGGCTACACCTTC
d_gene: -; abundance: few; j_gene: TRBJ1-1; v_gene: TRBV6-1; len: 15; CDR3aa: CASSPFPPGGTEAFF; CDR3nt: TGTGCCAGCAGTCCATTTCCCCCCGGGGGCACTGAAGCTTTCTTT
d_gene: -; abundance: few; j_gene: TRBJ2-1; v_gene: TRBV28; len: 15; CDR3aa: CASSFAGSSYNEQFF; CDR3nt: TGTGCCAGCAGTTTTGCCGGGAGCTCCTACAATGAGCAGTTCTTC
d_gene: TRBD2; abundance: few; j_gene: TRBJ2-1; v_gene: TRBV12-3/TRBV12-4; len: 14; CDR3aa: CASSSPSSGNEQFF; CDR3nt: TGTGCCAGCAGTTCCCCGAGTAGCGGGAATGAGCAGTTCTTC
d_gene: -; abundance: -; j_gene: TRBJ1-2; v_gene: TRBV29-1; len: 14; CDR3aa: CSVEERRDGYGDTF; CDR3nt: TGCAGCGTTGAAGAGAGGAGGGACGGCTATGGCGACACCTTC
d_gene: -; abundance: -; j_gene: TRBJ1-3; v_gene: TRBV5-1; len: 14; CDR3aa: CASSPTSSGNTIYF; CDR3nt: TGCGCCAGCAGCCCGACGAGCTCTGGAAACACCATATATTTT
d_gene: -; abundance: -; j_gene: TRBJ1-1; v_gene: TRBV29-1; len: 14; CDR3aa: CRATRGLVGAEAFF; CDR3nt: TGCAGGGCAACGAGGGGACTCGTGGGGGCTGAAGCTTTCTTT
d_gene: TRBD1; abundance: -; j_gene: TRBJ2-3; v_gene: TRBV12-3/TRBV12-4; len: 15; CDR3aa: CASSPDRGKADTQYF; CDR3nt: TGTGCCAGCAGCCCCGACAGGGGGAAGGCAGATACGCAGTATTTT